Presented here are 27 T cell receptor beta chains from one specimen sequenced in a study of blood T cell repertoires in COVID-19. Assay: immunoSEQ multiplex PCR; the TCRdb copy retains only in-frame clones and omits some. The sample includes 200,000 to 250,000 clones, 81% of them seen just once. The sample was PBMCs or T cells enriched from blood (not recorded which). These receptors all stem from a woman in her forties or fifties with acute COVID-19.

Only one count was recorded for this clone. The V call is TRBV7-2, the J call TRBJ2-2; D unclear. The V gene's germline CDR1 is SGHTA and CDR2 FQGNSA. The CDR3 covers 14 residues. V lost 3 bases to trimming and J lost 5 bases, with 10 bases between them. This CDR3 is CASSFFAVTGELFF. DNA of the CDR3: TGTGCCAGCAGCTTTTTTGCGGTTACCGGGGAGCTGTTTTTT. Filled out from reference TRBV7-2 and TRBJ2-2, the complete variable domain reads GAGVSQSPSNKVTEKGKDVELRCDPISGHTALYWYRQSLGQGLEFLIYFQGNSAPDKSGLPSDRFSAERTGGSVSTLTIQRTQQEDSAVYLCASSFFAVTGELFFGEGSRLTVL.

The J gene is TRBJ2-7, the V gene TRBV29-1; D gene unclear. CDR3 length equals 11 residues. Between the trimmed V and J ends, which lost 6 bases and 3 bases, there was a span of 9 bases. Germline V gives CDR1 SQVTM, CDR2 ANQGSEA. As DNA, the CDR3 is TGCAGCGTCTTACACAACTACGAGCAGTACTTC. It is translated as CSVLHNYEQYF.

The chain couples TRBV9 to TRBJ2-3; 7 bases fit TRBD1. This CDR3 has 17 amino acids. The germline CDR1 and CDR2 sequences are SGDLS and YYNGEE. Germline trimming cut 2 bases from V and 2 bases from J; bases unmatched to any gene: 11. The CDR3 spells CASSVLGQGVVTDTQYF. The CDR3 bases are TGTGCCAGCAGCGTTTTAGGGCAGGGGGTCGTCACAGATACGCAGTATTTT.

This chain uses TRBV19 with TRBJ2-5, with 9 bases matching TRBD1. V shed 3 bases and J 3 bases; nucleotides not matched to a gene: 5. Germline values: CDR1 LNHDA, CDR2 SQIVND (reference sequence). The length of the CDR3 is 15 residues. The CDR3 nucleotides read TGTGCCAGTAGTATCTCGGACAGGGGAAAAGAGACCCAGTACTTC. Protein product: CASSISDRGKETQYF.

The chain combines TRBV7-2 with TRBJ2-4; 12 nucleotides line up with TRBD2. CDR3 size: 16 residues. Germline V CDR1 and CDR2: SGHTA, FQGNSA. V lost 3 bases and J lost 6; bases outside the gene matches: 6. The CDR3 reads CASSLGLAGGSNIQYF. CDR3 in DNA: TGTGCCAGCAGCTTGGGCCTAGCGGGAGGGTCAAACATTCAGTACTTC.

The chain combines TRBV30 with TRBJ1-1, with D maybe TRBD1 (5 bases). The CDR3 contains 12 residues. CDR1 is GTSNPN and CDR2 is SVGIG in the germline V gene (reference sequence). Trimming stripped 8 bases from V and 1 base from J, with 11 bases between. The CDR3 spells CAPWTPNTEAFF. CDR3 DNA: TGTGCCCCTTGGACACCGAACACTGAAGCTTTCTTT. Filled out from reference TRBV30 and TRBJ1-1, the complete variable domain reads SQTIHQWPATLVQPVGSPLSLECTVEGTSNPNLYWYRQAAGRGLQLLFYSVGIGQISSEVPQNLSASRPQDRQFILSSKKLLLSDSGFYLCAPWTPNTEAFFGQGTRLTVV.

This rearrangement joins TRBV3-1 (or the pseudogene TRBV3-2) to TRBJ2-1; no reliable D call. The V and J ends lost 1 base and 0 bases respectively, with 7 bases between them. Germline loops: CDR1 LGHDT, CDR2 YNNKEL (reference sequence). There are 15 residues in the CDR3. CDR3 amino acids: CASSQGSVSYNEQFF. DNA of the CDR3: TGTGCCAGCAGCCAAGGTTCAGTCTCCTACAATGAGCAGTTCTTC.

V gene TRBV6-4 combines with J gene TRBJ1-5, with 7 bases that match TRBD1. This CDR3 is built from 15 residues. Germline-derived CDR1 and CDR2 are MRHNA and SNTAGT. V was pared by 6 bases and J by 6 bases, with 11 bases of the junction left unmatched. Here the CDR3 DNA reads TGTGCCAGCAGATTCTACAGGGGTGAGATTCAGCCCCAGCATTTT. This encodes CASRFYRGEIQPQHF.

The rearrangement links TRBV11-2 to TRBJ1-1; D gene uncertain. The germline V and J ends were trimmed by 3 bases and 1 base, with 6 bases remaining between them. The CDR3 runs to 13 residues. Germline lookup yields CDR1 SGHAT and CDR2 FQNNGV. CDR3 bases: TGTGCCAGCAGCTTTTTCCAGAACACTGAAGCTTTCTTT. Translated, it gives CASSFFQNTEAFF.

In this sample, this clone turned up a few times. This chain uses TRBV7-2 with TRBJ1-2; D gene uncertain. V lost 1 base to trimming and J lost 5 bases, with 5 bases between them. Germline V gives CDR1 SGHTA, CDR2 FQGNSA. This CDR3 has 12 residues. CDR3 amino acids: CASSLGRYGYTF. CDR3 bases: TGTGCCAGCAGCTTAGGCAGATATGGCTACACCTTC.

The rearrangement uses TRBV29-1 and TRBJ2-3; the D gene is possibly TRBD2 (6 bases). V lost 0 bases and J lost 5, with 15 bases in between. Germline V gene sequence: CDR1 SQVTM, CDR2 ANQGSEA. The CDR3 totals 15 residues. CDR3 protein: CSVEEGRDTLDTQYF. Written as DNA, the CDR3 is TGCAGCGTTGAAGAAGGGCGGGATACTCTAGATACGCAGTATTTT.

This clone has just one count. The CDR3 sequence: CASSTLTTGYQPQHF. CDR3 nucleotides: TGTGCCAGCAGTACCCTAACGACAGGCTATCAGCCCCAGCATTTT. This chain connects TRBV6-2 or TRBV6-3 to TRBJ1-5; TRBD1 might be the D (6 bases). The CDR3 loop spans 15 amino acids. V lost 5 bases to trimming and J lost 5 bases, with 16 bases between them. Germline CDR1 and CDR2: MNHEY and SVGEGT.

In this sample, this clone turned up a few times. The sample carries other DNA sequences with the same CDR3. The V call is TRBV5-5, the J call TRBJ2-7; D is perhaps TRBD1 (6 bases). Trimming removed 2 bases at V and 2 bases at J, with 8 bases between. The CDR3 spans 13 residues. In germline, CDR1 is SGHKS, CDR2 YYEKEE (reference sequence). Here the CDR3 reads CASSFAGAYEQYF. In DNA form, the CDR3 reads TGTGCCAGCAGCTTCGCAGGGGCCTACGAGCAGTACTTC.

The J gene is TRBJ2-7, the V gene TRBV4-2; TRBD2 aligns across 8 bases. Trimming cost V 0 bases and J 3 bases; bases outside gene matches: 4. This CDR3 spans 15 amino acids. Germline CDR1 reads LGHNA; CDR2 reads YNFKEQ. The CDR3 DNA reads TGTGCCAGCAGCCAAGATTTAAGCGGGAGCTACGAGCAGTACTTC. Amino acid sequence: CASSQDLSGSYEQYF.

The chain couples TRBV28 to TRBJ1-5, with D perhaps TRBD1 (5 bases). The V gene's germline CDR1 is MDHEN and CDR2 SYDVKM. Trimming took 4 bases from V and 9 from J, leaving 7 bases between them. The CDR3 is 11 amino acids. The CDR3: CASSWGRPQHF. The CDR3 coding sequence is TGTGCCAGCAGTTGGGGCAGGCCCCAGCATTTT.

The J gene is TRBJ2-3, the V gene TRBV6-5; the match to TRBD2 covers 8 bases. The length of the CDR3 is 15 residues. Losses at the gene ends were 6 bases for V and 2 bases for J; bases not matched to a gene: 7. Germline loops: CDR1 MNHEY, CDR2 SVGAGI. CDR3 residues: CASRVLRGATDTQYF. The CDR3 coding sequence is TGTGCCAGCAGGGTGTTGCGGGGGGCCACAGATACGCAGTATTTT.

V gene TRBV18 combines with J gene TRBJ2-5; 8 bases are shared with TRBD2. V lost 6 bases to trimming and J lost 5 bases; unmatched junction nucleotides: 5. CDR1 and CDR2 from the germline V gene are KGHSH and LQKENI. The CDR3 loop spans 13 amino acids. CDR3 in DNA: TGTGCCAGCTCCCGGGGGGGCCCCGAGACCCAGTACTTC. Translation gives CASSRGGPETQYF. The complete variable domain, with remaining parts taken from reference TRBV18 and TRBJ2-5, reads NAGVMQNPRHLVRRRGQEARLRCSPMKGHSHVYWYRQLPEEGLKFMVYLQKENIIDESGMPKERFSAEFPKEGPSILRIQQVVRGDSAAYFCASSRGGPETQYFGPGTRLLVL.

This rearrangement joins TRBV2 to TRBJ1-1; D call uncertain. Germline lookup yields CDR1 SNHLY and CDR2 FYNNEI. Trimming shortened V by 4 bases and J by 5 bases, and 14 bases separated the two germline ends. The length of the CDR3 is 14 residues. This CDR3 is CASSADGGRTEAFF. The CDR3 nucleotides are TGTGCCAGCAGTGCCGACGGAGGACGGACTGAAGCTTTCTTT.

The J gene is TRBJ2-7, the V gene TRBV13; tentatively, D is TRBD1 (6 bases). CDR1 and CDR2 from the germline V gene are PRHDT and FYEKMQ (reference sequence). V shed 5 bases and J shed 5 bases, with 13 bases lying between them. The CDR3 sequence is 13 residues long. CDR3 sequence reads: CASSRLQGDEQYF. CDR3 nucleotides: TGTGCCAGCAGCAGATTACAGGGAGACGAGCAGTACTTC.

V is TRBV10-3 and J is TRBJ2-3, with D possibly being TRBD2 (6 bases). The V end was cut by 10 bases, the J end by 8 bases, with 19 bases between. Germline-derived CDR1 and CDR2 are ENHRY and SYGVKD. This CDR3 has 13 amino acids. CDR3 in amino acids: CASGGSETSTQYF. Written as DNA, the CDR3 is TGTGCCAGTGGGGGGAGCGAGACCTCTACGCAGTATTTT.

The chain carries TRBV30 and TRBJ1-3; D is undetermined. CDR3 length: 13 amino acids. CDR1 and CDR2 from the germline V gene are GTSNPN and SVGIG (reference sequence). Between the trimmed V and J ends, which lost 3 bases and 0 bases, there was a span of 6 bases. CDR3 region: CAWRQYSGNTIYF. Here the CDR3 DNA reads TGTGCCTGGAGGCAGTACTCTGGAAACACCATATATTTT.

V gene TRBV28 combines with J gene TRBJ1-3; no clear D gene. Germline loops: CDR1 MDHEN, CDR2 SYDVKM. V lost 6 bases, J lost 1 base, and 25 bases lay in between. The CDR3 runs 19 residues. The CDR3 region is CASSHLRFLDLESGNTIYF. The CDR3 nucleotides are TGTGCCAGCAGCCACCTTCGATTCTTGGATTTGGAGTCTGGAAACACCATATATTTT. Drawing the rest from reference TRBV28 and TRBJ1-3, the complete variable domain is DVKVTQSSRYLVKRTGEKVFLECVQDMDHENMFWYRQDPGLGLRLIYFSYDVKMKEKGDIPEGYSVSREKKERFSLILESASTNQTSMYLCASSHLRFLDLESGNTIYFGEGSWLTVV.

This clone was picked up many times. The V and J genes are TRBV27 and TRBJ1-4; the match to TRBD1 covers 7 bases. Germline V gene lookup returns CDR1 MNHEY and CDR2 SMNVEV (reference sequence). CDR3 length equals 15 residues. V shed 7 bases, J shed 6 bases, and the junction held 11 bases outside the gene matches. The CDR3 nucleotides read TGTGCCAGCAAGAGGTCGACAGGGATCGATGAAAAACTGTTTTTT. It yields the protein CASKRSTGIDEKLFF.

This chain uses TRBV7-6 with TRBJ2-7; TRBD2 matches at 8 bases. Germline CDR1 SGHVS, CDR2 FNYEAQ. CDR3 length equals 15 residues. After removal of 0 bases from V and 0 bases from J, the junction contained 1 base not matched to a gene. DNA for the CDR3: TGTGCCAGCAGCTTAGCTACTAGCGGCTCCTACGAGCAGTACTTC. It translates to CASSLATSGSYEQYF.

This chain uses TRBV11-2 with TRBJ1-5; 9 nucleotides align to TRBD1. The germline gives CDR1 SGHAT, CDR2 FQNNGV. The J segment lost 11 bases and the V segment lost 4 bases, leaving 9 bases of the junction unmatched. This CDR3 is built from 14 residues. The CDR3: CASSSGQGSGAQHF. CDR3 nucleotides: TGTGCCAGCAGCTCCGGACAGGGGTCGGGGGCCCAGCATTTT.

The chain has TRBV7-2 and TRBJ1-5; unclear D gene. Per germline, CDR1 SGHTA and CDR2 FQGNSA. Trimming cost V 3 bases and J 5 bases, with 8 bases left between them. The CDR3 covers 13 residues. DNA of the CDR3: TGTGCCAGCAGCTTGACGAGGGATCAGCCCCAGCATTTT. As protein: CASSLTRDQPQHF.

This chain uses TRBV28 with TRBJ2-2; the match to TRBD1 covers 9 bases. The CDR3 runs to 17 residues. The V segment lost 4 bases and the J segment 1 base; nucleotides outside the gene matches: 7. CDR1 is MDHEN, CDR2 SYDVKM, per germline. CDR3 protein: CASSSAPGQGNTGELFF. The CDR3 DNA follows: TGTGCCAGCAGTTCGGCCCCGGGACAGGGGAACACCGGGGAGCTGTTTTTT.